This T cell receptor (beta chain) emerged from a study of identical twins. In TCRdb, the 5' RACE reads were re-called with MiXCR into one record per CDR3 protein. The table records some 500,000 distinct CDR3 sequences, 22% of them present only once. Healthy Caucasians were all of the donors. CDR1 SEHNR and CDR2 FQNEAQ come from the germline V gene (reference sequence). CDR3 length equals 13 residues. V lost 3 bases and J 5 bases, leaving 5 bases between the germline ends. Ten or more counts support this clonotype. The antigen remains unidentified. Points from the study as a whole: Among out-of-frame alpha sequences shared by twins, low generation probability occurred in excess. Models predicted less out-of-frame TCR alpha sharing in monozygotic twins than was found.

The same sample was also used in a study of T cells expressing NK-cell markers.

The sample taken for sequencing was CD4+ T cells sorted from blood. The receptor comes from a woman aged 18-29 years in good health. This chain uses TRBV7-9 with TRBJ1-6; D remains unclear. Here the CDR3 DNA reads TGTGCCAGCAGCTTGGCCAATAATTCACCCCTCCACTTT. It yields the protein CASSLANNSPLHF.